The 9 T cell receptor beta chains below were found in one sample sequenced in a study of T cell responses to AZD1222 COVID-19 vaccine. Clones were read by immunoSEQ multiplex PCR, and TCRdb kept only the in-frame ones, dropping some. The repertoire holds about 100,000 clones, with approximately 91% as singletons. Here the sequenced sample was peripheral blood, taken on day 0 of AZD1222 vaccination. These receptors were collected from an adult in good health.

The J gene is TRBJ2-3, the V gene TRBV29-1; TRBD2 matches at 8 bases. The junction had 22 bases not matched to a gene; V was cut back by 7 bases and J by 1 base. Germline assignment: CDR1 SQVTM and CDR2 ANQGSEA. The CDR3 is 19 residues long. This CDR3 reads CSATRSGISQGPRTDTQYF. The CDR3 DNA sequence: TGCAGCGCGACACGTAGCGGGATCAGCCAGGGCCCTCGCACAGATACGCAGTATTTT.

The V gene is TRBV28, the J gene TRBJ1-2; 7 nucleotides line up with TRBD1. The V segment lost 6 bases and the J segment 7 bases; nucleotides outside the gene matches: 8. Germline V gene lookup returns CDR1 MDHEN and CDR2 SYDVKM. The CDR3 has 13 residues. For the CDR3, the DNA is TGTGCCAGCAGCCGCGACAGGGTGGGTGGCTACACCTTC. Translation gives CASSRDRVGGYTF.

The CDR3 region is CASSHRGKTDTQYF. Here the CDR3 DNA reads TGTGCCAGCAGCCACCGGGGGAAGACCGATACGCAGTATTTT. V gene TRBV4-2 combines with J gene TRBJ2-3, with D possibly TRBD2 on 6 matching bases. Germline CDR1 and CDR2: LGHNA and YNFKEQ. The V and J ends lost 3 bases and 6 bases respectively, with 13 bases between them. The CDR3 sequence is 14 residues long.

The V and J genes are TRBV28 and TRBJ2-6; TRBD1 matches at 8 bases. The germline V gene has CDR1 MDHEN and CDR2 SYDVKM. The CDR3 runs to 15 residues. V shed 5 bases, J shed 3 bases, and the junction held 3 bases outside the gene matches. CDR3 DNA: TGTGCCAGCAGTGCAGGGGGCAGTGGGGCCAACGTCCTGACTTTC. Encoded protein: CASSAGGSGANVLTF.

The V and J genes are TRBV12-3 or TRBV12-4 and TRBJ1-1; D remains ambiguous. There are 13 residues in the CDR3. Trimming removed 2 bases from V and 1 base from J, with 5 bases in between. CDR3 coding DNA: TGTGCCAGCAGTTTACAGACGAACACTGAAGCTTTCTTT. This codes for CASSLQTNTEAFF.

This sequence joins TRBV14 and TRBJ1-2; TRBD1 might be the D (5 bases). The germline V gene has CDR1 SGHDN and CDR2 FVKESK. The CDR3 has 16 amino acids. V lost 0 bases, J lost 2 bases, and 13 bases lay in between. CDR3 region: CASSQEGWGFNYGYTF. The CDR3 bases are TGTGCCAGCAGCCAAGAGGGTTGGGGCTTCAACTATGGCTACACCTTC.

The table lists this clone with a count of one. The rearrangement joins TRBV2 to TRBJ1-1; no definite D call. The CDR3 has 13 amino acids. V lost 4 bases to trimming and J lost 10 bases, with 16 bases between them. Germline V gene data show CDR1 as SNHLY and CDR2 as FYNNEI. The CDR3 sequence is CASSAAPLVGAFF. The DNA of the CDR3 is TGTGCCAGCAGTGCGGCCCCGCTAGTAGGAGCTTTCTTT.

The CDR3 reads CASSLRRESTDTQYF. For the CDR3, the DNA is TGTGCCAGCAGCTTACGCCGGGAGAGCACAGATACGCAGTATTTT. This chain connects TRBV5-4 to TRBJ2-3; D possibly corresponds to TRBD2 (6 bases). Per germline, CDR1 SGHNT and CDR2 YYREEE (reference sequence). Between the trimmed V and J ends, which lost 2 bases and 0 bases, there was a span of 10 bases. The CDR3 consists of 15 residues.

The chain carries TRBV7-8 and TRBJ1-1; TRBD1 matches 10 bases. The CDR3 loop spans 18 amino acids. The V gene end was trimmed by 2 bases and the J gene end by 1 base; junction bases not matched to a gene: 10. Germline loops: CDR1 SGHVS, CDR2 FQNEAQ. The CDR3 sequence: CASSLPRDRGNRNTEAFF. The CDR3 DNA is TGTGCCAGCAGCTTACCCAGGGACAGGGGAAACCGGAACACTGAAGCTTTCTTT. Full variable domain (outside the CDR3, taken from reference TRBV7-8 and TRBJ1-1): GAGVSQSPRYKVAKRGQDVALRCDPISGHVSLFWYQQALGQGPEFLTYFQNEAQLDKSGLPSDRFFAERPEGSVSTLKIQRTQQEDSAVYLCASSLPRDRGNRNTEAFFGQGTRLTVV.